Below are 30 T cell receptor beta chains sequenced from a single sample in a study of T cell responses to AZD1222 COVID-19 vaccine. Produced via immunoSEQ multiplex PCR; TCRdb's table is partial and in-frame only. The sample gives 65,000 to 95,000 clones, about 91% of which show up once; approximately 7% is in the top ten. This specimen was peripheral blood, taken on day 0 of MenACWY control vaccination. The receptors were gathered from an adult in good health.

The genes are TRBV3-1 (or the pseudogene TRBV3-2) and TRBJ1-6; TRBD1 might be the D (6 bases). The CDR3 length is 13 residues. Germline V lookup: CDR1 LGHDT, CDR2 YNNKEL (reference sequence). V lost 7 bases and J 7 bases, leaving 11 bases between the germline ends. The CDR3 sequence: CASNGQPNSPLHF. As DNA, the CDR3 is TGTGCCAGCAATGGACAGCCGAATTCACCCCTCCACTTT.

The chain carries TRBV3-1 (or the pseudogene TRBV3-2) and TRBJ1-4; 11 nucleotides agree with TRBD1. The CDR3 has 14 amino acids. V lost 7 bases and J lost 6; bases outside the gene matches: 4. Germline CDR1 and CDR2: LGHDT and YNNKEL (reference sequence). CDR3 loop: CASTKGQGDEKLFF. CDR3 sequence (DNA): TGTGCCAGCACCAAGGGACAGGGGGATGAAAAACTGTTTTTT.

The chain employs TRBV19 and TRBJ2-1, with 7 nucleotides matching TRBD2. CDR3 length equals 15 residues. The V gene end was trimmed by 3 bases and the J gene end by 5 bases; junction bases not matched to a gene: 7. Germline assignment: CDR1 LNHDA and CDR2 SQIVND (reference sequence). The CDR3 sequence: CASSMGPGLHNEQFF. CDR3 bases: TGTGCCAGTAGTATGGGACCGGGACTACACAATGAGCAGTTCTTC.

The chain carries TRBV3-1 (or the pseudogene TRBV3-2) and TRBJ2-4; TRBD2 is a possible D gene (6 bases). Germline values: CDR1 LGHDT, CDR2 YNNKEL (reference sequence). Trimming took 1 base from V and 2 from J, leaving 15 bases between them. The CDR3 runs to 17 residues. The CDR3 loop is CASSQGLRGSPKNIQYF. In DNA form, the CDR3 reads TGTGCCAGCAGCCAAGGCCTGCGGGGAAGTCCCAAAAACATTCAGTACTTC.

The rearrangement links TRBV23-1 to TRBJ2-2; 10 bases align to TRBD1. TRBV23-1 is assigned to the ORF class and has an uncertain function. This CDR3 comprises 16 residues. V lost 4 bases, J lost 5 bases, and 7 bases stayed unmatched. CDR3 in amino acids: CASSPPGTGDTGELFF. The CDR3 DNA is TGCGCCAGCAGTCCCCCCGGGACAGGGGATACCGGGGAGCTGTTTTTT.

The chain uses TRBV19 and TRBJ1-5; a possible D gene is TRBD1 (6 bases). Trimming shortened V by 7 bases and J by 3 bases, and 10 bases separated the two germline ends. The CDR3 is 13 amino acids. Germline V lookup: CDR1 LNHDA, CDR2 SQIVND (reference sequence). CDR3 nucleotides: TGTGCCAGTACAGGGGTAAACAATCAGCCCCAGCATTTT. Amino acids: CASTGVNNQPQHF. The entire variable domain, with the rest obtained from reference TRBV19 and TRBJ1-5, is as follows: DGGITQSPKYLFRKEGQNVTLSCEQNLNHDAMYWYRQDPGQGLRLIYYSQIVNDFQKGDIAEGYSVSREKKESFPLTVTSAQKNPTAFYLCASTGVNNQPQHFGDGTRLSIL.

V gene TRBV28 combines with J gene TRBJ1-1; 7 nucleotides agree with TRBD1. V gave up 3 bases and J gave up 11 bases; unmatched junction bases: 15. CDR1 and CDR2 (germline): MDHEN, SYDVKM. CDR3 size: 15 residues. The CDR3 region has the DNA TGTGCCAGCAGTTTCCGTTTCGACAGGGTCGTGTGGGCTTTCTTT. Translation gives CASSFRFDRVVWAFF.

The chain links TRBV2 to TRBJ2-6; D possibly corresponds to TRBD1 (7 bases). The germline V gene encodes CDR1 SNHLY and CDR2 FYNNEI. V lost 3 bases to trimming and J lost 1 base, with 13 bases between them. This CDR3 region has 17 residues. The CDR3 DNA follows: TGTGCCAGCAGTGAGCAGGGGGGAGGTTCTGGGGCCAACGTCCTGACTTTC. Amino acid sequence: CASSEQGGGSGANVLTF.

J is TRBJ1-2 and V is TRBV5-8; D is unresolved. The CDR3 is made up of 15 amino acids. Germline lookup yields CDR1 SGHTS and CDR2 YDEGEE. Between the trimmed V and J ends, which lost 1 base and 4 bases, there was a span of 14 bases. The CDR3 DNA reads TGTGCCAGCAGCTTGCCCGAAACAGTTTTCTATGGCTACACCTTC. Protein sequence: CASSLPETVFYGYTF.

In DNA form, the CDR3 reads TGTGCCAGCAGCTTACTGAACACTGAAGCTTTCTTT. The encoded protein is CASSLLNTEAFF. The chain combines TRBV11-2 with TRBJ1-1; D not resolved. The CDR3 loop spans 12 amino acids. V lost 2 bases and J lost 0, with 1 base in between. The germline V gene has CDR1 SGHAT and CDR2 FQNNGV.

The chain uses TRBV11-2 and TRBJ1-4; D ambiguous. The CDR3 consists of 16 residues. The germline CDR1 and CDR2 sequences are SGHAT and FQNNGV. Trimming took off 2 bases at V and 2 bases at J, with 12 bases between the two ends. In nucleotides, the CDR3 is TGTGCCAGCAGCTTAAAGCCGAGATCGACTAATGAAAAACTGTTTTTT. Amino acid sequence: CASSLKPRSTNEKLFF. The variable domain in full, completed from reference TRBV11-2 and TRBJ1-4, reads EAGVAQSPRYKIIEKRQSVAFWCNPISGHATLYWYQQILGQGPKLLIQFQNNGVVDDSQLPKDRFSAERLKGVDSTLKIQPAKLEDSAVYLCASSLKPRSTNEKLFFGSGTQLSVL.

The V gene is TRBV29-1, the J gene TRBJ2-1; 12 bases fit TRBD2. The CDR3 is 14 amino acids. Germline V lookup: CDR1 SQVTM, CDR2 ANQGSEA. The J segment lost 6 bases and the V segment lost 6 bases, leaving 6 bases of the junction unmatched. The CDR3 region is CSVLTSGRRNEQFF. CDR3 DNA sequence: TGCAGCGTATTGACTAGCGGGAGACGCAATGAGCAGTTCTTC.

The chain combines TRBV19 with TRBJ1-6; 7 bases are a match to TRBD1. After removal of 6 bases from V and 10 bases from J, the junction contained 12 bases not matched to a gene. Germline CDR1 LNHDA, CDR2 SQIVND (reference sequence). The CDR3 extends over 15 amino acids. The CDR3 nucleotides read TGTGCCAGTAGCCGATCGGGACAGCAATCCTCACCCCTCCACTTT. Translating gives CASSRSGQQSSPLHF. Complete variable domain (other parts from reference TRBV19 and TRBJ1-6): DGGITQSPKYLFRKEGQNVTLSCEQNLNHDAMYWYRQDPGQGLRLIYYSQIVNDFQKGDIAEGYSVSREKKESFPLTVTSAQKNPTAFYLCASSRSGQQSSPLHFGNGTRLTVT.

The chain couples TRBV6-5 to TRBJ1-2, with D tentatively TRBD1 (5 bases). Germline V gene data show CDR1 as MNHEY and CDR2 as SVGAGI. This CDR3 has 13 amino acids. Trimming took 6 bases from V and 7 from J, leaving 15 bases between them. The CDR3 DNA reads TGTGCCAGCAGATCCAGGGAGACGGGTGGCTACACCTTC. This codes for CASRSRETGGYTF.

The chain has TRBV19 and TRBJ2-5; 7 bases line up with TRBD1. CDR3 size: 15 residues. After removal of 1 base from V and 3 bases from J, the junction contained 5 bases not matched to a gene. Germline-derived CDR1 and CDR2 are LNHDA and SQIVND (reference sequence). CDR3 protein: CASSIVGTDKETQYF. In DNA form, the CDR3 reads TGTGCCAGTAGTATAGTCGGGACAGACAAAGAGACCCAGTACTTC. The complete variable domain, with remaining parts taken from reference TRBV19 and TRBJ2-5, reads DGGITQSPKYLFRKEGQNVTLSCEQNLNHDAMYWYRQDPGQGLRLIYYSQIVNDFQKGDIAEGYSVSREKKESFPLTVTSAQKNPTAFYLCASSIVGTDKETQYFGPGTRLLVL.

This chain joins TRBV27 and TRBJ2-7, with TRBD2 as a possible D gene (6 bases). V was cut by 6 bases and J by 3 bases, with 15 bases left in between. The CDR3 length is 14 residues. From germline, CDR1 is MNHEY and CDR2 SMNVEV (reference sequence). CDR3 protein: CASSPVGGFYEQYF. As DNA, the CDR3 is TGTGCCAGCAGCCCCGTTGGGGGGTTCTACGAGCAGTACTTC.

The V call is TRBV2, the J call TRBJ2-2, with D maybe TRBD2 (7 bases). This CDR3 region has 16 residues. V dropped 7 bases and J dropped 3 bases, with 18 bases sitting between them. Germline V gene sequence: CDR1 SNHLY, CDR2 FYNNEI. This CDR3 is CASTTWQGRDTGELFF. CDR3 nucleotides: TGTGCCAGCACGACATGGCAGGGGAGGGACACCGGGGAGCTGTTTTTT.

This clone was seen a single time. The chain carries TRBV29-1 and TRBJ2-3; 8 bases map to TRBD1. The V and J ends lost 7 bases and 1 base, in that order; junction bases with no gene match: 10. This CDR3 is 15 amino acids long. Germline V CDR1 and CDR2: SQVTM, ANQGSEA. CDR3 in amino acids: CSAYNTGGGTDTQYF. CDR3 DNA sequence: TGCAGCGCCTATAACACAGGGGGTGGCACAGATACGCAGTATTTT.

V and J are TRBV28 and TRBJ1-5; 7 nucleotides match TRBD1. This CDR3 region has 16 residues. The germline V gene has CDR1 MDHEN and CDR2 SYDVKM. With V trimmed by 7 bases and J by 2 bases, 11 bases remained unmatched. CDR3: CASNSRGQVGNQPQHF. The CDR3 DNA sequence: TGTGCCAGCAATAGCCGAGGACAGGTGGGCAATCAGCCCCAGCATTTT.

This sequence joins TRBV5-4 and TRBJ1-2; 8 bases map to TRBD1. The CDR3 has 18 amino acids. The V gene end was trimmed by 4 bases and the J gene end by 1 base; junction bases not matched to a gene: 15. Germline V gene data show CDR1 as SGHNT and CDR2 as YYREEE (reference sequence). This CDR3 reads CASSRGGTGHPLNYGYTF. The CDR3 coding sequence is TGTGCCAGCAGCCGCGGGGGGACAGGCCACCCTCTTAACTATGGCTACACCTTC.

The J gene is TRBJ1-1, the V gene TRBV28, with 9 nucleotides matching TRBD1. Germline assignment: CDR1 MDHEN and CDR2 SYDVKM. Unmatched junction bases numbered 13, after V lost 4 bases and J lost 4 bases. The CDR3 runs to 17 residues. CDR3 sequence (DNA): TGTGCCAGCAGTTCACCCGGGACAGGGACAGTGGGCACTGAAGCTTTCTTT. This codes for CASSSPGTGTVGTEAFF.

The V call is TRBV6-2 or TRBV6-3, the J call TRBJ1-1, with D uncertain. V dropped 6 bases and J dropped 3 bases, with 11 bases sitting between them. Germline V lookup: CDR1 MNHEY, CDR2 SVGEGT. The length of the CDR3 is 13 residues. This chain's CDR3 is CASSPVLDTEAFF. CDR3 nucleotides: TGTGCCAGCAGCCCCGTATTGGACACTGAAGCTTTCTTT.

This chain uses TRBV29-1 with TRBJ1-2; D is undetermined. V shed 4 bases and J shed 1 base, with 10 bases lying between them. CDR3 length: 13 amino acids. From germline, CDR1 is SQVTM and CDR2 ANQGSEA. The CDR3 DNA reads TGCAGCGTTGGCCCGGTTCTTAACTATGGCTACACCTTC. It yields the protein CSVGPVLNYGYTF.

The chain joins TRBV11-2 to TRBJ2-7, with TRBD1 matching over 9 bases. Germline CDR1 reads SGHAT; CDR2 reads FQNNGV. The CDR3 totals 15 residues. The junction had 11 bases not matched to a gene; V was cut back by 5 bases and J by 6 bases. This chain's CDR3 is CASSGAGDREVEQYF. Written as DNA, the CDR3 is TGTGCCAGCAGCGGGGCGGGGGACAGGGAAGTCGAGCAGTACTTC. The full variable domain, rest sourced from reference TRBV11-2 and TRBJ2-7, is EAGVAQSPRYKIIEKRQSVAFWCNPISGHATLYWYQQILGQGPKLLIQFQNNGVVDDSQLPKDRFSAERLKGVDSTLKIQPAKLEDSAVYLCASSGAGDREVEQYFGPGTRLTVT.

This sequence joins TRBV6-5 and TRBJ2-7, with D perhaps matching TRBD2 (6 bases). The germline V gene encodes CDR1 MNHEY and CDR2 SVGAGI. The CDR3 totals 13 residues. V gave up 8 bases and J gave up 5 bases, with 16 bases separating them. The CDR3 DNA is TGTGCCAGCGAAAAGGAGGGGTTCAACGAGCAGTACTTC. This sequence encodes CASEKEGFNEQYF.

V usage is TRBV5-1 and J usage is TRBJ2-1, with TRBD2 matching 14 bases. Trimming took 4 bases from V and 8 from J; bases not matched to a gene: 11. This CDR3 spans 17 amino acids. Germline assignment: CDR1 SGHRS and CDR2 YFSETQ. The CDR3 DNA reads as TGCGCCAGCAGCCTAGGACTAGCGGGAGGCGCGCCCGATGAGCAGTTCTTC. Encoded protein: CASSLGLAGGAPDEQFF. The whole variable domain, remainder taken from reference TRBV5-1 and TRBJ2-1, is KAGVTQTPRYLIKTRGQQVTLSCSPISGHRSVSWYQQTPGQGLQFLFEYFSETQRNKGNFPGRFSGRQFSNSRSEMNVSTLELGDSALYLCASSLGLAGGAPDEQFFGPGTRLTVL.

The CDR3 loop is CASSFLAGGLNEQFF. DNA of the CDR3: TGTGCCAGCAGTTTCTTGGCAGGGGGTTTAAATGAGCAGTTCTTC. The chain carries TRBV28 and TRBJ2-1, with TRBD1 matching 7 bases. The V segment lost 3 bases and the J segment 7 bases; nucleotides outside the gene matches: 9. Germline V gives CDR1 MDHEN, CDR2 SYDVKM. This CDR3 has 15 amino acids.

This clone has only one observation. This chain links TRBV6-5 with TRBJ1-3, with 7 bases aligning to TRBD1. Per the germline V gene, CDR1 is MNHEY and CDR2 is SVGAGI. The CDR3 is 15 residues long. V was pared by 2 bases and J by 4 bases, with 5 bases of the junction left unmatched. This chain's CDR3 is CASSYDGRGGNTIYF. In DNA, the CDR3 is TGTGCCAGCAGTTACGACGGCAGGGGGGGAAACACCATATATTTT.

The chain carries TRBV28 and TRBJ1-5; no reliable D call. The germline V and J ends were trimmed by 4 bases and 4 bases, with 5 bases remaining between them. Germline V lookup: CDR1 MDHEN, CDR2 SYDVKM. This CDR3 region has 12 residues. The CDR3: CASSYINQPQHF. The CDR3, as DNA: TGTGCCAGCAGTTACATAAATCAGCCCCAGCATTTT.

The genes are TRBV12-3 or TRBV12-4 and TRBJ1-1; possible D gene TRBD1, 5 bases. The CDR3 length is 13 residues. V was pared by 6 bases and J by 2 bases, with 10 bases between. CDR3 sequence reads: CASSRTGNTEAFF. CDR3 coding DNA: TGTGCCAGCAGCCGTACAGGAAACACTGAAGCTTTCTTT.